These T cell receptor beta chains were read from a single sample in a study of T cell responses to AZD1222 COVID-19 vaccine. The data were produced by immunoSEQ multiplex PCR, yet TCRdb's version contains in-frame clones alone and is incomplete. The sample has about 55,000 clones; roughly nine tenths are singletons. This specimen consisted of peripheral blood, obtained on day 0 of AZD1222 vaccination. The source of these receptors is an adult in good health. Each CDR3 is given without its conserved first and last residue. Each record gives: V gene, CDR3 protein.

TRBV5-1	ASGRDRGFYGYT
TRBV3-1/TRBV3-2	ASSSGEGRGATEAF
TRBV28	ASRVTGGRGGHEQF
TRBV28	ASSSSGQGDYGYT
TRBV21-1	ASTRGQGEGGNTEAF
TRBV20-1	SASFPEGAPTDTQY
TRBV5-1	ASSPGTGVPYEQY
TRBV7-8	ASSFAGPGGAKNIQY
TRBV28	ASSLRQGGGYT
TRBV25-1	ASSAPPGGAYNEQF
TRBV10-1	ASSDRASGYT
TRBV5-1	ASSLGGQPTDTQY
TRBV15	ATSRARGRMDEQF
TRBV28	ASSLSTIAGVHNEQF
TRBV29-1	SSIGGDTQY
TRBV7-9	ASSLAGIWTDTQY
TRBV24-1	ATGDRGLAETQY
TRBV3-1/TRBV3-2	ASSQALAAGELF
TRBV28	ASSSIGTGGYIQY
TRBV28	ASTSTFGADYGYT
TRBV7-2	ASSRTTSTVTSEQF
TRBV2	ASSATGVGTDTQY
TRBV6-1	ASSEATVYGYT
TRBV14	ASSQDHDAGLNGYT
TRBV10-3	AISELATNYGYT
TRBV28	ASRPGTGLIEKLF
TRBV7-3	ASSLRLASQETQY
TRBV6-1	ASSELRGPYEQY
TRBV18	ASSQGQGSLNTEAF
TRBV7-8	ASSRQARLALSTDTQY
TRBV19	ASSVLVQETQY
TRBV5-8	ASSLDGRYYNEQF
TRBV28	ASSLAGNMNTEAF
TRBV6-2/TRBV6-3	ASSFGLAVGELF
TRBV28	ASHQAVPGNTIY
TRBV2	ASQGGYAKYSNQPQH
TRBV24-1	ATSDGQGGSTEAF
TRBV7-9	ASSQVEATNEKLF
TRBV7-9	ASSLVGLAFSGEIYEQY
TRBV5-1	ASRPGQGGEKLF
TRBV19	ASSMPLNFYGYT
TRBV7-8	ASSFAWGNTEAF
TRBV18	ASSPTVTGELF
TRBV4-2	ASSQDQLAGLSEQY
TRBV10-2	ASRSAGSLSYEQY
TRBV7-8	ASSITDTQY
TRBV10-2	ASIEGQNNSPLH
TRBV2	ASIIPPNTEAF
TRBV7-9	ASSRADRSNSPLH
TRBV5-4	ASSRTGGSGANVLT
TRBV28	ASSLLGLGELF
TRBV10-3	AISESGGAGYGYT
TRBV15	ATSRDWGNEQF
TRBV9	ASSVDVGLVNEQF